The present entry profiles one T cell receptor beta chain with its context. Its matching antigen is unknown. This record comes from a study of T cells in women clearing cervical HPV infection. Study as a whole: Case blood was drawn when the lesion was first found; control blood after infection became undetectable.

Overall study results and limits: Unknown T-cell numbers per sample may underlie the richness differences. Timing of associations relative to infection is unclear; T-cell subsets were not isolated.

Clones were sequenced by immunoSEQ multiplex PCR, and TCRdb holds only the in-frame ones, with some missing. This sample's table reports under 35,000 clones. The sequencing sample was made of blood buffy coat. The TCR sequence derives from a woman between 18 and 69 years old with a cervical HPV16 infection that either progressed to CIN3+ or cleared (not recorded which).

CDR3 sequence: CSARGGRAEKLFF. CDR3 bases read: TGCAGTGCTAGAGGGGGGCGCGCTGAAAAA. The chain combines TRBV20-1 with TRBJ1-4; D perhaps matches TRBD1 (6 bases). Read sequence stops 3 residues before the CDR3 end, and the germline J gene provides the missing end. Germline lookup yields CDR1 DFQATT and CDR2 SNEGSKA (reference sequence). Trimming removed 1 base from V and 7 bases from J, with 10 bases in between. This CDR3 has 13 amino acids.